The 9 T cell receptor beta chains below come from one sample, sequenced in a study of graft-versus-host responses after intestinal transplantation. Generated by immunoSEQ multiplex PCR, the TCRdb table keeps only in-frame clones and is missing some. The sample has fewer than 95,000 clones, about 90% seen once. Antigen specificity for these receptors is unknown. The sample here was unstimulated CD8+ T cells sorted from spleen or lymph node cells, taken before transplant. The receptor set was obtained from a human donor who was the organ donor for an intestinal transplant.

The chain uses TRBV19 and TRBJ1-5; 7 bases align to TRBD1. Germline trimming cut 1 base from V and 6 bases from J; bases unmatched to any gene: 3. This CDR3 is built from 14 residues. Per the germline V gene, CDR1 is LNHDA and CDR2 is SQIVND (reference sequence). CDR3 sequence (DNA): TGTGCCAGTAGTATAGGGCAGGGGGGTCAGCCCCAGCATTTT. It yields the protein CASSIGQGGQPQHF.

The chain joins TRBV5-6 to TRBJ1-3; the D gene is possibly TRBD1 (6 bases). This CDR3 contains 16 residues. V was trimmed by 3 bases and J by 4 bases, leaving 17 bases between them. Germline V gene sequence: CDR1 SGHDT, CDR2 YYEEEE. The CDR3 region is CASSSYLGGLGNTIYF. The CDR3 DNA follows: TGTGCCAGCAGCTCCTATCTGGGGGGGCTCGGAAACACCATATATTTT.

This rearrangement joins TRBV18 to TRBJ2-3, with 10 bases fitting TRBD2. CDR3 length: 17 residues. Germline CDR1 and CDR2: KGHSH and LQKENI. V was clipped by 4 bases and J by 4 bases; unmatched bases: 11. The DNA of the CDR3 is TGTGCCAGCTCACTCTTTCTAGCGGGGGTGTATCCAGATACGCAGTATTTT. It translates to CASSLFLAGVYPDTQYF. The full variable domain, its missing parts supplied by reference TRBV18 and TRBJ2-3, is NAGVMQNPRHLVRRRGQEARLRCSPMKGHSHVYWYRQLPEEGLKFMVYLQKENIIDESGMPKERFSAEFPKEGPSILRIQQVVRGDSAAYFCASSLFLAGVYPDTQYFGPGTRLTVL.

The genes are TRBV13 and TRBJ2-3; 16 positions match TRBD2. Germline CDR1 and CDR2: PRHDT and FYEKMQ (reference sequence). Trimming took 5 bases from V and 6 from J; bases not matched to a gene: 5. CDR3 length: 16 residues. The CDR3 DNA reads TGTGCCAGCAGCCCGGGACTAGCGGGGGGGTGGGATACGCAGTATTTT. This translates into CASSPGLAGGWDTQYF.

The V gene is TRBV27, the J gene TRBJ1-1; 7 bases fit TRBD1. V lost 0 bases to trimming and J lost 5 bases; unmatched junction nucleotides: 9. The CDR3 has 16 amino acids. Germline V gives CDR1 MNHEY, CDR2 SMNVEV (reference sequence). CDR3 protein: CASSLSIGRGWTEAFF. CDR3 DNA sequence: TGTGCCAGCAGTTTATCGATCGGCAGGGGGTGGACTGAAGCTTTCTTT.

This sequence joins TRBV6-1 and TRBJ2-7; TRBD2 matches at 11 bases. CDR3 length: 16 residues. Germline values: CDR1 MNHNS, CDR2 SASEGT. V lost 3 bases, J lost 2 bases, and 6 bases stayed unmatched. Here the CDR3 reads CASSDLAGGYTYEQYF. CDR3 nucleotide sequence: TGTGCCAGCAGTGACCTAGCGGGGGGCTACACCTACGAGCAGTACTTC.

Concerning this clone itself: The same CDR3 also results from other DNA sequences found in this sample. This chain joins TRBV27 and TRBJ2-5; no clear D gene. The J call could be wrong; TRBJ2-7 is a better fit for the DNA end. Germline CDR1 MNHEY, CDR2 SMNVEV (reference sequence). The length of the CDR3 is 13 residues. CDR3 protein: CASSLGPSYEQYF. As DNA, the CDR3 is TGTGCCAGCAGTTTAGGTCCATCCTACGAGCAGTACTTC.

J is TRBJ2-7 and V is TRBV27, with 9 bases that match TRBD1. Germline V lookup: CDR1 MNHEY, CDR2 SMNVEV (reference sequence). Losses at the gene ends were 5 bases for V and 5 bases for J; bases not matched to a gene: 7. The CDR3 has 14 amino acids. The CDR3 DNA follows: TGTGCCAGCAGTCTCTCAACAGGGGGCCACGAGCAGTACTTC. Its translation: CASSLSTGGHEQYF.

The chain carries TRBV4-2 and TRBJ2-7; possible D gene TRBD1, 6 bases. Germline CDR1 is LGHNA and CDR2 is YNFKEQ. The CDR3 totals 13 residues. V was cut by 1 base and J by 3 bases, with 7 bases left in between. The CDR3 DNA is TGTGCCAGCAGCCAAGTACAGGGCTACGAGCAGTACTTC. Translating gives CASSQVQGYEQYF.